A selection of T cell receptor beta chains follows, all from one sample in a study of CD8 T cells in Susac syndrome. MiXCR, applied by TCRdb to the immunoSEQ multiplex PCR reads, yields one record per CDR3 protein. The sample lists roughly 250,000 distinct CDR3 sequences, roughly 95% occurring once. Source material: CD4+ T cells from PBMCs. The receptor set was obtained from a human donor with Susac syndrome. CDR3s include the opening cysteine and the closing phenylalanine or tryptophan. A D gene is named only where the DNA matches it firmly. For some rows the clone size is stated as once, few or many, or as a class when expanded; others skip it.

D	V	size	J	DNA	CDR3
-	TRBV12-3/TRBV12-4	-	TRBJ1-1	TGTGCCAGCAGGCAAGACTCGAACACTGAAGCTTTCTTT	CASRQDSNTEAFF
-	TRBV18	-	TRBJ2-6	TGTGCCAGCTCATCCACCGAAGTCGGGGGCTCTGGGGCCAACGTCCTGACTTTC	CASSSTEVGGSGANVLTF
-	TRBV20-1	-	TRBJ1-1	TGCAGTGCTAGAGAGGGTCATAACACTGAAGCTTTCTTT	CSAREGHNTEAFF
TRBD1	TRBV20-1	-	TRBJ1-4	TGCAGTGCTAGAGTCAGGGGGACAGAGAAACTGTTTTTT	CSARVRGTEKLFF
TRBD1	TRBV25-1	-	TRBJ2-1	TGTGCCAGCAGTGATGGACAGGGGGCGGATGAGCAGTTCTTC	CASSDGQGADEQFF
-	TRBV4-1	-	TRBJ1-2	TGCGCCAGCAGCCAAGACCAGGGATCTGGCTACACCTTC	CASSQDQGSGYTF
-	TRBV28	-	TRBJ1-2	TGTGCCAGCAGTCTACAGACCAAGGGTGGCTACACCTTC	CASSLQTKGGYTF
-	TRBV29-1	once	TRBJ2-1	TGCAGCGTTGAATATTCAGGCGCCTACAATGAGCAGTTCTTC	CSVEYSGAYNEQFF
-	TRBV9	-	TRBJ1-5	TGTGCCAGCAGCGTAGACCAGGCCTCGGGGCCCCAGCATTTT	CASSVDQASGPQHF
-	TRBV15	-	TRBJ2-3	TGTGCCACCAGCAGAGGGAAGGTTGGTAACACAGATACGCAGTATTTT	CATSRGKVGNTDTQYF
TRBD1	TRBV20-1	-	TRBJ1-2	TGCAGTGCTAGGCCGGACAGGGACGGCTACACCTTC	CSARPDRDGYTF
-	TRBV20-1	-	TRBJ1-1	TGCAGTGCTGCGGCAAGGGGGGACACTGAAGCTTTCTTT	CSAAARGDTEAFF
TRBD2	TRBV5-4	-	TRBJ2-5	TGTGCCAGCAGCTTGGGAACTAGCGGGAGAGAGACCCAGTACTTC	CASSLGTSGRETQYF
-	TRBV16	-	TRBJ1-1	TGTGCCAGCAGCCAATCGCAGGGTGGAATGAGCTTAGCTTTCTTT	CASSQSQGGMSLAFF
TRBD2	TRBV5-1	once	TRBJ2-5	TGCGCCAGCAGCTTGAGCGGGATTCCGGAGACCCAGTACTTC	CASSLSGIPETQYF
-	TRBV14	-	TRBJ1-1	TGTGCCAGCAGCCAAAGGCTGAACACTGAAGCTTTCTTT	CASSQRLNTEAFF
-	TRBV15	once	TRBJ2-1	TGTGCCACCAGCAGAGAGGCTCATATTGATGAGCAGTTCTTC	CATSREAHIDEQFF
-	TRBV4-1	-	TRBJ2-1	TGCGCCAGCAGCCGCGGTGGGGGGCAGGGGTACAATGAGCAGTTCTTC	CASSRGGGQGYNEQFF
TRBD1	TRBV18	-	TRBJ1-2	TGTGCCAGCTCACCTGAGCAGGGACAGAACTATGGCTACACCTTC	CASSPEQGQNYGYTF
-	TRBV10-2	-	TRBJ2-5	TGCGCCAGCAGTGAGTCCGGAGAGACCCAGTACTTC	CASSESGETQYF
TRBD1	TRBV19	-	TRBJ2-5	TGTGCCAGTAGTATAGCTTCGACAGGGAAAGAGACCCAGTACTTC	CASSIASTGKETQYF
-	TRBV7-3	-	TRBJ2-7	TGTGCCAGCAGCTTAGACCGAGGCTCCGAGCAGTACTTC	CASSLDRGSEQYF